What follows are 32 T cell receptor beta chains derived from one specimen sequenced in a study of blood T cells in healthy people across ages. A second PCR, run for roughly 7 to 11 cycles, used a sample-barcoded 5' primer plus a J-beta primer mix. TCRdb analysed the 5' RACE reads with MiXCR anew, one entry per CDR3 protein. The sample includes about 500,000 distinct CDR3 sequences, around 24% seen only once; the top ten take roughly 9.4%. The same sample was also used in a study of T cells of mothers and their children.

What was sequenced was blood. The receptors stem from a boy between 10 and 17 years old in good health.

This clonotype was seen many times. This chain links TRBV10-3 with TRBJ2-5, with D maybe TRBD1 (6 bases). Trimming removed 2 bases from V and 4 bases from J, with 11 bases in between. Germline V gene data show CDR1 as ENHRY and CDR2 as SYGVKD. The CDR3 is 14 residues long. CDR3: CAISEGQRRETQYF. The CDR3, as DNA: TGTGCCATCAGTGAGGGACAGCGGCGAGAGACCCAGTACTTC.

This clonotype appeared a few times. The gene calls are TRBV27 and TRBJ1-1; 10 bases map to TRBD1. From germline, CDR1 is MNHEY and CDR2 SMNVEV (reference sequence). The J segment lost 0 bases and the V segment lost 0 bases, leaving 7 bases of the junction unmatched. The CDR3 consists of 18 residues. CDR3 protein: CASSLSPTGGTLNTEAFF. DNA for the CDR3: TGTGCCAGCAGTTTATCCCCGACAGGGGGCACCTTGAACACTGAAGCTTTCTTT.

The chain carries TRBV7-2 and TRBJ2-5; D is possibly TRBD1 or TRBD2 (5 bases each). The CDR3 contains 18 residues. Germline lookup yields CDR1 SGHTA and CDR2 FQGNSA. The V gene lost 3 bases and the J gene lost 0 bases, with 20 bases spanning the gap. The CDR3 here is CASSFPLGTSGYQETQYF. CDR3 DNA: TGTGCCAGCAGCTTCCCACTGGGGACCAGCGGATACCAAGAGACCCAGTACTTC.

This chain links TRBV5-1 with TRBJ2-7; no firm D call. Per the germline V gene, CDR1 is SGHRS and CDR2 is YFSETQ. The CDR3 consists of 16 residues. V lost 4 bases to trimming and J lost 0 bases, with 17 bases between them. CDR3 nucleotides: TGCGCCAGCAGCCCTAGAGCGCCACCCAGCTCCTACGAGCAGTACTTC. This sequence encodes CASSPRAPPSSYEQYF.

In this sample, this clonotype turned up many times. This sequence joins TRBV20-1 and TRBJ2-1, with TRBD2 matching 12 bases. The CDR3 loop spans 13 amino acids. Germline loops: CDR1 DFQATT, CDR2 SNEGSKA (reference sequence). CDR3 sequence: CSSKLAGGVEQFF. The DNA of the CDR3 is TGCAGCTCCAAACTAGCGGGGGGCGTTGAGCAGTTCTTC.

This clonotype was counted many times. The chain is built from TRBV4-3 and TRBJ1-2, with a weak D call TRBD1 (5 bases). Between the trimmed V and J ends, which lost 5 bases and 2 bases, there was a span of 12 bases. Per the germline V gene, CDR1 is LGHNA and CDR2 is YSLEER. CDR3 length equals 14 residues. The CDR3 DNA follows: TGCGCCAGCAGCTTGGGGGAATCGAACTATGGCTACACCTTC. It codes for CASSLGESNYGYTF.

This clonotype was picked up a small number of times. This chain uses TRBV10-2 with TRBJ2-1; 10 positions match TRBD2. The germline CDR1 and CDR2 sequences are WSHSY and SAAADI. The CDR3 extends over 15 amino acids. After removal of 4 bases from V and 9 bases from J, the junction contained 9 bases not matched to a gene. The CDR3 nucleotides read TGCGCCAGCAGTGCGCCTAGCGGGAGAGGACTTGAGCAGTTCTTC. This codes for CASSAPSGRGLEQFF.

This clonotype was observed a few times. This chain connects TRBV6-2 or TRBV6-3 to TRBJ2-7, with 7 bases aligning to TRBD1. V dropped 0 bases and J dropped 3; count of bases not matched to a gene: 2. This CDR3 has 14 amino acids. Per the germline V gene, CDR1 is MNHEY and CDR2 is SVGEGT. CDR3 amino acids: CASSYSPGGYEQYF. CDR3 DNA sequence: TGTGCCAGCAGTTACTCGCCAGGGGGCTACGAGCAGTACTTC.

This sequence joins TRBV28 and TRBJ2-5; D possibly corresponds to TRBD2 (5 bases). In germline, CDR1 is MDHEN, CDR2 SYDVKM. The CDR3 runs to 18 residues. Trimming took off 3 bases at V and 3 bases at J, with 23 bases between the two ends. The CDR3 sequence is CASSFTLDRQRSKETQYF. In DNA form, the CDR3 reads TGTGCCAGCAGTTTTACCCTAGATCGCCAGCGGAGTAAAGAGACCCAGTACTTC.

The rearrangement uses TRBV20-1 and TRBJ2-4, with D possibly being TRBD2 (7 bases). V lost 0 bases and J 6 bases, leaving 12 bases between the germline ends. The CDR3 covers 14 residues. Germline CDR1 and CDR2: DFQATT and SNEGSKA (reference sequence). This chain's CDR3 is CSAREGGQLNIQYF. CDR3 DNA sequence: TGCAGTGCTAGAGAGGGGGGGCAGCTAAACATTCAGTACTTC.

This clonotype was counted only a few times. The rearrangement uses TRBV12-3 or TRBV12-4 and TRBJ2-7; D might be TRBD1 (6 bases). V was pared by 2 bases and J by 0 bases, with 23 bases between. There are 19 residues in the CDR3. CDR3 DNA: TGTGCCAGCAGTTTATACCGGGACACCGTAAAAACTAGCTCCTACGAGCAGTACTTC. Amino acids: CASSLYRDTVKTSSYEQYF.

There are a few counts of this clonotype. The chain uses TRBV7-2 and TRBJ2-5; 7 bases map to TRBD1. Losses at the gene ends were 5 bases for V and 4 bases for J; bases not matched to a gene: 7. The CDR3 contains 14 residues. Germline-derived CDR1 and CDR2 are SGHTA and FQGNSA. This CDR3 is CASSTQTGRETQYF. In DNA form, the CDR3 reads TGTGCCAGCAGCACGCAGACAGGGAGAGAGACCCAGTACTTC.

There are a few counts of this clonotype. An end of the junction does not agree with germline; a read error may underlie this. J is TRBJ1-5 and V is TRBV28; D possibly corresponds to TRBD1 (5 bases). Germline CDR1 and CDR2: MDHEN and SYDVKM. The CDR3 sequence is 14 residues long. As DNA, the CDR3 is TGTGCCAGCAGTTTTGGGGGGAGCACTCAGCCCCAGCATTTT. Its translation is CASSFGGSTQPQHF.

The rearrangement links TRBV11-2 to TRBJ2-7; no reliable D call. The CDR3 spans 15 residues. The germline CDR1 and CDR2 sequences are SGHAT and FQNNGV. V gave up 4 bases and J gave up 0 bases, with 13 bases separating them. The CDR3 loop reads CASSSLTKSSYEQYF. In DNA, the CDR3 is TGTGCCAGCAGCTCCCTGACGAAAAGCTCCTACGAGCAGTACTTC.

This clonotype was counted only a few times. The rearrangement joins TRBV15 to TRBJ2-5; D unresolved. Trimming took off 0 bases at V and 2 bases at J, with 10 bases between the two ends. CDR1 is LNHNV and CDR2 is YYDKDF in the germline V gene (reference sequence). This CDR3 is built from 15 residues. CDR3 in DNA: TGTGCCACCAGCAGAGAACAGACCATTCAAGAGACCCAGTACTTC. It yields the protein CATSREQTIQETQYF.

The CDR3 coding sequence is TGCAGCGTTGACCCTCCGGGACAGGCGACTGAAGCTTTCTTT. It translates to CSVDPPGQATEAFF. The chain employs TRBV29-1 and TRBJ1-1; 8 bases agree with TRBD1. The CDR3 covers 14 residues. The germline gives CDR1 SQVTM, CDR2 ANQGSEA. Trimming cost V 3 bases and J 5 bases; bases outside gene matches: 8.

This clonotype has a handful of counts. The rearrangement joins TRBV18 to TRBJ2-5, with D unclear. The J call may be in error: the DNA end matches TRBJ2-1 better. In germline, CDR1 is KGHSH, CDR2 LQKENI. The CDR3 spans 12 residues. CDR3 region: CASSPVGNEQFF. The CDR3 DNA follows: TGTGCCAGCTCACCAGTAGGGAATGAGCAGTTCTTC.

The gene calls are TRBV20-1 and TRBJ1-4, with D tentatively TRBD1 (5 bases). The length of the CDR3 is 14 residues. Germline CDR1 DFQATT, CDR2 SNEGSKA (reference sequence). The CDR3 sequence: CRATTGRRSEKLFF. The CDR3 DNA follows: TGCAGGGCGACGACGGGGCGCAGAAGTGAAAAACTGTTTTTT.

CDR3 loop: CAISDQRGENIQYF. CDR3 nucleotide sequence: TGTGCCATCAGTGACCAGAGGGGTGAAAACATTCAGTACTTC. The V and J genes are TRBV10-3 and TRBJ2-4; D tentatively fits TRBD1 or TRBD2 (5 bases each). With 3 bases removed from V and 5 bases from J, the gap between germline ends came to 11 bases. CDR3 length equals 14 residues. The germline V gene encodes CDR1 ENHRY and CDR2 SYGVKD.

This chain joins TRBV5-1 and TRBJ2-7; TRBD2 is a possible D gene (5 bases). Germline V gives CDR1 SGHRS, CDR2 YFSETQ. This CDR3 spans 12 amino acids. Trimming took 5 bases from V and 9 from J, leaving 15 bases between them. The CDR3 DNA sequence: TGCGCCAGCAGTTGGGGAGAAGACGTGCAGTACTTC. Translated, it gives CASSWGEDVQYF. Drawing the rest from reference TRBV5-1 and TRBJ2-7, the complete variable domain is KAGVTQTPRYLIKTRGQQVTLSCSPISGHRSVSWYQQTPGQGLQFLFEYFSETQRNKGNFPGRFSGRQFSNSRSEMNVSTLELGDSALYLCASSWGEDVQYFGPGTRLTVT.

J is TRBJ1-5 and V is TRBV7-2; a possible D gene is TRBD1 (6 bases). The CDR3 is 17 residues long. CDR1 is SGHTA, CDR2 FQGNSA, per germline. Trimming took 1 base from V and 6 from J, leaving 19 bases between them. CDR3 region: CASSLDLGWGATQPQHF. CDR3 DNA: TGTGCCAGCAGCTTAGATCTGGGATGGGGGGCAACTCAGCCCCAGCATTTT.

The chain is built from TRBV6-6 and TRBJ2-3; D remains ambiguous. Germline CDR1 is MNHNY and CDR2 is SVGAGI (reference sequence). This CDR3 contains 13 residues. V gave up 2 bases and J gave up 2 bases, with 5 bases separating them. The CDR3 spells CASSYGDTDTQYF. The CDR3 DNA sequence: TGTGCCAGCAGTTACGGGGACACAGATACGCAGTATTTT.

This clonotype has just a few counts. This chain uses TRBV6-2 or TRBV6-3 with TRBJ1-2, with unresolved D. V was trimmed by 7 bases and J by 7 bases, leaving 13 bases between them. The germline V gene encodes CDR1 MNHEY and CDR2 SVGEGT. The CDR3 is 12 residues long. CDR3 nucleotide sequence: TGTGCCAGCACTCAACCCCCGGGTGGCTACACCTTC. This encodes CASTQPPGGYTF.

This chain links TRBV20-1 with TRBJ2-7; 12 nucleotides match TRBD2. Per germline, CDR1 DFQATT and CDR2 SNEGSKA (reference sequence). CDR3 length: 14 amino acids. Germline trimming cut 5 bases from V and 3 bases from J; bases unmatched to any gene: 5. The DNA of the CDR3 is TGCAGTGCTCCCCGGACTAGCGGGAACTACGAGCAGTACTTC. Its protein is CSAPRTSGNYEQYF.

This clonotype came up a few times. Since a much larger clone is just one base distant, this may be a read error. This sequence joins TRBV3-1 and TRBJ2-1; 9 bases map to TRBD2. Germline V lookup: CDR1 LGHDT, CDR2 YNNKEL (reference sequence). This CDR3 has 15 amino acids. CDR3 sequence reads: CASSQSSGTSSEQLF. The CDR3 DNA is TGTGCCAGCAGCCAATCCTCGGGGACTAGCTCGGAGCAGCTCTTC.

This clonotype was detected only a few times. V and J are TRBV4-2 and TRBJ1-2; 7 bases are shared with TRBD1. The CDR3 spans 13 residues. Germline CDR1 and CDR2: LGHNA and YNFKEQ. Trimming at V came to 4 bases and at J to 4 bases, leaving 3 bases not matched to a gene. CDR3 coding DNA: TGTGCCAGCAGCCGGGGGGACAGCTATGGCTACACCTTC. This gives the protein CASSRGDSYGYTF.

In this sample, this clonotype turned up a few times. A junction end diverges from the germline sequence, so it may reflect a read error. The J gene is TRBJ2-1, the V gene TRBV29-1; the D gene could be TRBD1 or TRBD2 (5 bases each). Germline CDR1 and CDR2: SQVTM and ANQGSEA. This CDR3 comprises 10 residues. CDR3 sequence: CSVLEGKSLF. In nucleotides, the CDR3 is TGCAGCGTTCTTGAGGGGAAATCCCTGTTC.

This rearrangement joins TRBV15 to TRBJ2-7, with 10 nucleotides matching TRBD1. CDR3 length: 13 residues. V gave up 4 bases and J gave up 6 bases; unmatched junction bases: 3. CDR1 is LNHNV and CDR2 is YYDKDF in the germline V gene (reference sequence). The CDR3 loop reads CATSIRDRGEQYF. DNA of the CDR3: TGTGCCACCAGCATCAGGGACAGGGGCGAGCAGTACTTC.

The chain has TRBV7-2 and TRBJ2-7; D might be TRBD2 (6 bases). There are 15 residues in the CDR3. V shed 6 bases and J shed 2 bases, with 17 bases lying between them. The germline V gene encodes CDR1 SGHTA and CDR2 FQGNSA. The CDR3 loop reads CASRIYGGAAYEQYF. The CDR3 bases are TGTGCCAGCAGGATCTATGGCGGGGCGGCCTACGAGCAGTACTTC.

This chain uses TRBV7-8 with TRBJ2-7; TRBD2 aligns across 10 bases. The CDR3 is 15 amino acids. Germline CDR1 reads SGHVS; CDR2 reads FQNEAQ. Germline trimming cut 5 bases from V and 6 bases from J; bases unmatched to any gene: 10. CDR3 nucleotide sequence: TGTGCCAGCAGCGTAAATACCCTAGCGGGAGTCGAGCAGTACTTC. Encoded protein: CASSVNTLAGVEQYF.

A note on this clonotype: An end of the junction does not agree with germline; a read error may underlie this. The CDR3 region is CSVEAGAENTEAFF. CDR3 in DNA: TGCAGCGTTGAGGCAGGGGCTGAGAACACTGAGGCTTTCTTT. V and J are TRBV29-1 and TRBJ1-1; D may be TRBD1 (6 bases). The CDR3 extends over 14 amino acids. In germline, CDR1 is SQVTM, CDR2 ANQGSEA.

V gene TRBV20-1 combines with J gene TRBJ1-2, with D uncertain. V was shortened by 1 base and J by 4 bases, with 7 bases between the two germline ends. There are 12 residues in the CDR3. Germline CDR1 reads DFQATT; CDR2 reads SNEGSKA (reference sequence). CDR3 in DNA: TGCAGTGCTAGAGTCACTTCCTATGGCTACACCTTC. Its protein product is CSARVTSYGYTF.